These 15 T cell receptor beta chains were all obtained from the same sample, sequenced in a study of CD8 T cells in Susac syndrome. Reverse transcription used roughly 0.5 to 1 ug RNA and random hexamers. TCRdb analysed the immunoSEQ multiplex PCR reads with MiXCR anew, one entry per CDR3 protein. The data contain under 200,000 distinct CDR3 sequences, 90% to 95% of them singletons. Material: CD4+ T cells from PBMCs. These receptors were obtained from a human donor with Susac syndrome.

V gene TRBV10-3 combines with J gene TRBJ1-6; possible D gene TRBD1, 5 bases. The CDR3 covers 18 residues. V was cut by 5 bases and J by 0 bases, with 17 bases left in between. Germline CDR1 ENHRY, CDR2 SYGVKD. The CDR3 DNA follows: TGTGCCATCAGTAATAGGGGCGCGGGGGACTCCTATAATTCACCCCTCCACTTT. Translation: CAISNRGAGDSYNSPLHF.

The chain has TRBV5-4 and TRBJ2-1; TRBD1 aligns across 8 bases. The trim removed 5 bases at V and 2 bases at J, leaving 15 bases unmatched. The CDR3 totals 18 residues. Per the germline V gene, CDR1 is SGHNT and CDR2 is YYREEE (reference sequence). CDR3 nucleotides: TGTGCCAGCAGACGACCCGAGACGGACAGGGTCGCCTACAATGAGCAGTTCTTC. Its protein product is CASRRPETDRVAYNEQFF. Full variable domain (missing parts from reference TRBV5-4 and TRBJ2-1): ETGVTQSPTHLIKTRGQQVTLRCSSQSGHNTVSWYQQALGQGPQFIFQYYREEENGRGNFPPRFSGLQFPNYSSELNVNALELDDSALYLCASRRPETDRVAYNEQFFGPGTRLTVL.

This chain connects TRBV18 to TRBJ2-7; D may be TRBD1 or TRBD2 (5 bases each). The germline V and J ends were trimmed by 3 bases and 0 bases, with 12 bases remaining between them. The CDR3 loop spans 15 amino acids. CDR1 and CDR2 from the germline V gene are KGHSH and LQKENI. This chain's CDR3 is CASSPNGGISYEQYF. The CDR3 region has the DNA TGTGCCAGCTCACCGAATGGGGGAATCTCCTACGAGCAGTACTTC.

The rearrangement uses TRBV27 and TRBJ1-2; D ambiguous. V was clipped by 5 bases and J by 4 bases, with 14 bases between them. From germline, CDR1 is MNHEY and CDR2 SMNVEV (reference sequence). This CDR3 contains 14 residues. CDR3 in amino acids: CASSTDRELYGYTF. Here the CDR3 DNA reads TGTGCCAGCAGTACCGACCGGGAGCTCTATGGCTACACCTTC.

This chain links TRBV27 with TRBJ2-7; the match to TRBD1 covers 7 bases. The CDR3 loop spans 13 amino acids. Looked up from germline, CDR1 is MNHEY and CDR2 is SMNVEV (reference sequence). V lost 2 bases and J lost 8; bases outside the gene matches: 6. This chain's CDR3 is CASSLGRTGQQYF. The CDR3 region has the DNA TGTGCCAGCAGTTTAGGTAGGACAGGCCAGCAGTACTTC.

Comment on this clonotype: A junction end diverges from the germline sequence, so it may reflect a read error. The chain recombines TRBV20-1 with TRBJ2-1, with D tentatively TRBD1 (5 bases). The length of the CDR3 is 11 residues. Germline CDR1 is DFQATT and CDR2 is SNEGSKA (reference sequence). The CDR3 spells CSATQGSTVVF. The CDR3 nucleotides are TGCAGTGCCACCCAGGGCAGCACCGTAGTCTTC.

The CDR3 DNA follows: TGCAGTGCTTACAGGGACCTGTCTTATGGCTACACCTTC. Its protein product is CSAYRDLSYGYTF. This rearrangement joins TRBV20-1 to TRBJ1-2; tentatively, D is TRBD1 (6 bases). Germline loops: CDR1 DFQATT, CDR2 SNEGSKA (reference sequence). CDR3 length: 13 residues. Trimming left V 5 bases short and J 5 bases short, with 15 bases between.

The chain recombines TRBV28 with TRBJ1-1; D gene ambiguous. Trimming stripped 2 bases from V and 0 bases from J, with 7 bases between. This CDR3 spans 14 amino acids. Germline loops: CDR1 MDHEN, CDR2 SYDVKM. This CDR3 is CASSLLIMNTEAFF. The DNA of the CDR3 is TGTGCCAGCAGTTTACTCATCATGAACACTGAAGCTTTCTTT.

The chain joins TRBV2 to TRBJ1-2; 9 nucleotides line up with TRBD1. CDR1 is SNHLY and CDR2 is FYNNEI in the germline V gene. This CDR3 region has 13 residues. With 3 bases clipped from V and 7 bases from J, the junction kept 3 bases outside the gene matches. CDR3: CASSEGTGFGYTF. The DNA for the CDR3 is TGTGCCAGCAGTGAGGGGACAGGGTTTGGCTACACCTTC.

This clonotype has only one observation. This sequence joins TRBV9 and TRBJ2-7, with D perhaps given as TRBD1 or TRBD2 (5 bases each). The germline gives CDR1 SGDLS, CDR2 YYNGEE. The CDR3 covers 15 residues. The germline V and J ends were trimmed by 1 base and 0 bases, with 11 bases remaining between them. The CDR3 DNA is TGTGCCAGCAGCGTAAGGGGAGATAGCTCCTACGAGCAGTACTTC. Translation: CASSVRGDSSYEQYF. The variable domain in full, with the rest retrieved from reference TRBV9 and TRBJ2-7, is DSGVTQTPKHLITATGQRVTLRCSPRSGDLSVYWYQQSLDQGLQFLIQYYNGEERAKGNILERFSAQQFPDLHSELNLSSLELGDSALYFCASSVRGDSSYEQYFGPGTRLTVT.

This chain links TRBV6-6 with TRBJ2-7; D is possibly TRBD2 (6 bases). This CDR3 spans 14 amino acids. Germline values: CDR1 MNHNY, CDR2 SVGAGI (reference sequence). The V end lost 3 bases, the J end lost 3 bases, and 12 bases lay between the germline ends. CDR3 residues: CASSYGSAGYEQYF. CDR3 nucleotides: TGTGCCAGCAGTTATGGATCAGCGGGCTACGAGCAGTACTTC.

The chain links TRBV3-1 to TRBJ1-1; D not resolved. Germline loops: CDR1 LGHDT, CDR2 YNNKEL (reference sequence). V lost 3 bases to trimming and J lost 0 bases, with 8 bases between them. The CDR3 covers 14 residues. CDR3 region: CASSQTGMNTEAFF. As DNA, the CDR3 is TGTGCCAGCAGCCAGACGGGTATGAACACTGAAGCTTTCTTT.

The chain joins TRBV6-5 to TRBJ1-3, with D perhaps matching TRBD1 (6 bases). V was pared by 5 bases and J by 2 bases, with 10 bases between. This CDR3 is 14 amino acids long. Per the germline V gene, CDR1 is MNHEY and CDR2 is SVGAGI. In nucleotides, the CDR3 is TGTGCCAGCAGTAACAGGGACACTGGAAACACCATATATTTT. This codes for CASSNRDTGNTIYF.

The chain couples TRBV6-6 to TRBJ1-2, with unresolved D. V lost 0 bases, J lost 4 bases, and 6 bases lay in between. Germline CDR1 reads MNHNY; CDR2 reads SVGAGI (reference sequence). The CDR3 contains 13 residues. The CDR3 sequence is CASSYSTSYGYTF. The CDR3, as DNA: TGTGCCAGCAGTTACTCGACTAGCTATGGCTACACCTTC.

This chain links TRBV27 with TRBJ1-1; D might be TRBD1 (5 bases). This CDR3 spans 14 amino acids. Germline V gene lookup returns CDR1 MNHEY and CDR2 SMNVEV (reference sequence). The V end was cut by 2 bases, the J end by 5 bases, with 12 bases between. CDR3 residues: CASSLEGLWTEAFF. In nucleotides, the CDR3 is TGTGCCAGCAGTTTAGAGGGGCTATGGACTGAAGCTTTCTTT.